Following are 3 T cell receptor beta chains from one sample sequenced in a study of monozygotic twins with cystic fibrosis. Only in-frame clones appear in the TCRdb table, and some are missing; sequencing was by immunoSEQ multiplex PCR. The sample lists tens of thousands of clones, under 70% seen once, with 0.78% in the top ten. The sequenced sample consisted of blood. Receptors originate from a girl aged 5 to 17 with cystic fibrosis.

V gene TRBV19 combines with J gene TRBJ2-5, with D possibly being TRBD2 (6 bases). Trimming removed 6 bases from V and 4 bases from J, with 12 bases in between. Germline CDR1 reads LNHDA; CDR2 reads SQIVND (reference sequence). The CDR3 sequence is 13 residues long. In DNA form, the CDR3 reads TGTGCCAGTAGCTCCGCCGGGGGAGAGACCCAGTACTTC. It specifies CASSSAGGETQYF.

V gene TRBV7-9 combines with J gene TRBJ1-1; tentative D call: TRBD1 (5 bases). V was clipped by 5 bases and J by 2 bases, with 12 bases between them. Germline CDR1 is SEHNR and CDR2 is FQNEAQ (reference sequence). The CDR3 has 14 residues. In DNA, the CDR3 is TGTGCCAGCAGCAGAACAGGCACTAACACTGAAGCTTTCTTT. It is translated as CASSRTGTNTEAFF.

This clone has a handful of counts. CDR3 nucleotide sequence: TGTGCCTGGAACCTGTTGGGGGGCAGGGAAGCTTTCTTT. Translation: CAWNLLGGREAFF. The chain is built from TRBV30 and TRBJ1-1; D possibly corresponds to TRBD1 (6 bases). The length of the CDR3 is 13 residues. In germline, CDR1 is GTSNPN, CDR2 SVGIG (reference sequence). With 4 bases removed from V and 8 bases from J, the gap between germline ends came to 17 bases.